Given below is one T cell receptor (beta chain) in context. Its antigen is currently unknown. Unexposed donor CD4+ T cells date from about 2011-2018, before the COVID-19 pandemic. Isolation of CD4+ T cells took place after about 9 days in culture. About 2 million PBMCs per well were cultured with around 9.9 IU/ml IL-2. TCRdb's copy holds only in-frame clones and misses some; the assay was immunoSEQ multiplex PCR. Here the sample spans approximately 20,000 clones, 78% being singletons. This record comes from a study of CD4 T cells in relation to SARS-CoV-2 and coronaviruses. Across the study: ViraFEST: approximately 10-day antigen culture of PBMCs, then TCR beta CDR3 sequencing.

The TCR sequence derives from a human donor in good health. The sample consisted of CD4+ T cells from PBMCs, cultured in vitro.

In DNA, the CDR3 is TGTGCCAGCAGCCAAGGACTGGGCTATGGCTACACCTTC. It encodes CASSQGLGYGYTF. The chain is built from TRBV14 and TRBJ1-2, with no clear D. Germline loops: CDR1 SGHDN, CDR2 FVKESK. The CDR3 has 13 residues. V was pared by 1 base and J by 4 bases, with 7 bases between.